This T cell receptor (beta chain) comes out of a study of blood T cell repertoires in COVID-19. Per the study methods: By means of reference gene primer amplification, nucleated cell counts were estimated. Some clones are missing from TCRdb's copy, which holds only in-frame ones; the method was immunoSEQ multiplex PCR. Clone size and the V and J calls come from that table; the DNA yielded D and trimming. Of some 190,000 clones listed, roughly 88% are singletons. The V and J ends lost 5 bases and 4 bases respectively, with 14 bases between them. In germline, CDR1 is SGHVS, CDR2 FNYEAQ. This CDR3 region has 14 residues.

This clonotype originated in a middle-aged man with acute COVID-19. The V and J genes are TRBV7-6 and TRBJ1-2, with D tentatively TRBD1 (6 bases). Sample: PBMCs or T cells enriched from blood (not recorded which). CDR3 region: CASSPYREGYGYTF. DNA of the CDR3: TGTGCCAGCAGCCCCTACAGGGAGGGCTATGGCTACACCTTC.